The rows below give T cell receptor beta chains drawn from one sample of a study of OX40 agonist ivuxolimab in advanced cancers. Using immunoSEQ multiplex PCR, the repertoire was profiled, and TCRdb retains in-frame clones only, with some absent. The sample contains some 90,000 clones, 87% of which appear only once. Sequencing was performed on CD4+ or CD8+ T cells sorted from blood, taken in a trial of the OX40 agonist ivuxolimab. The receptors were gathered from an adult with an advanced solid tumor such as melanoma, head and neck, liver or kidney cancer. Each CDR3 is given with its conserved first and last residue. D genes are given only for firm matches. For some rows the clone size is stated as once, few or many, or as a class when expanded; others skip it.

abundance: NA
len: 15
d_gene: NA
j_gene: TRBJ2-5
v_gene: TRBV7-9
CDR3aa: CASSSRGASQETQYF
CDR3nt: TGTGCCAGCAGCTCAAGGGGGGCCAGCCAAGAGACCCAGTACTTC

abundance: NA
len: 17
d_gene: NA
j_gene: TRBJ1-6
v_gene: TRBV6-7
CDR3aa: CASSYSTVKGDNSPLHF
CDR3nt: TGTGCCAGCAGTTACTCCACCGTCAAGGGTGATAATTCACCCCTCCACTTT

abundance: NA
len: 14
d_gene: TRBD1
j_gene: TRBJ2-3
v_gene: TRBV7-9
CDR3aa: CASSLEGTGETQYF
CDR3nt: TGTGCCAGCAGCTTAGAAGGGACAGGGGAAACGCAGTATTTT

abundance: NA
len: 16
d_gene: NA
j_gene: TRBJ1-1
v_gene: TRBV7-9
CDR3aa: CASSLITGRGLIEAFF
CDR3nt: TGTGCCAGCAGCTTAATAACAGGGCGAGGTCTGATTGAAGCTTTCTTT

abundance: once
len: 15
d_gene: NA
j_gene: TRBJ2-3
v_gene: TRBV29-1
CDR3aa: CSVAGGSFSTDTQYF
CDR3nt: TGCAGCGTAGCAGGGGGGAGCTTTAGCACAGATACGCAGTATTTT

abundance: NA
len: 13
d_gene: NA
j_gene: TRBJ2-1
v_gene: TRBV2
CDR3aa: CASRGAPGREQFF
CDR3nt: TGTGCCAGCAGGGGGGCCCCGGGGCGGGAGCAGTTCTTC

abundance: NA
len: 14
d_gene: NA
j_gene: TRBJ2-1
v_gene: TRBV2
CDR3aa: CASSGPGPYNEQFF
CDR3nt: TGTGCCAGCAGTGGTCCCGGGCCCTACAATGAGCAGTTCTTC

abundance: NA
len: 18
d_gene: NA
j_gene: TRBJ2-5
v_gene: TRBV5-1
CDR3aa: CASRTDPDRTPSKETQYF
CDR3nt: TGCGCCAGCAGAACCGATCCCGACAGGACCCCTTCAAAAGAGACCCAGTACTTC

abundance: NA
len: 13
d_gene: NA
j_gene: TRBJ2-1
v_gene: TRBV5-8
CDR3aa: CASSSAVIYKQFF
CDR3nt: TGTGCCAGCAGCTCCGCCGTTATATACAAGCAGTTCTTC

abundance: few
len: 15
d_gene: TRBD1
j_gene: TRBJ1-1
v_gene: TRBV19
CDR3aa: CASSTQGAGNTEAFF
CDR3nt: TGTGCCAGTAGTACTCAGGGGGCAGGGAACACTGAAGCTTTCTTT

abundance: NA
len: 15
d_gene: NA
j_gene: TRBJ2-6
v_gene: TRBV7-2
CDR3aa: CASSFGGSGANVLTF
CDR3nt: TGTGCCAGCAGCTTCGGAGGCTCTGGGGCCAACGTCCTGACTTTC

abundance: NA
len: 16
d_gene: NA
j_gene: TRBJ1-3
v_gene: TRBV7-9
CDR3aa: CASSLKGHLNNYTIYF
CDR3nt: TGTGCCAGCAGCTTAAAGGGGCACCTAAATAATTACACCATATATTTT

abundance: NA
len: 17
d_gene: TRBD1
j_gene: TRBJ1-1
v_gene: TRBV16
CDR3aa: CASSQWGQGAIMAEAFF
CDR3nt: TGTGCCAGCAGCCAATGGGGGCAGGGGGCAATAATGGCTGAAGCTTTCTTT

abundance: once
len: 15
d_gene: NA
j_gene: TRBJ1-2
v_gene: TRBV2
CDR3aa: CASSAPTDLRDGYTF
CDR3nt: TGTGCCAGCAGTGCCCCGACCGACCTTAGAGATGGCTACACCTTC

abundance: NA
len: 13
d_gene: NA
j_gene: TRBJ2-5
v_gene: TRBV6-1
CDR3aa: CASSVVGQETQYF
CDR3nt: TGTGCCAGCAGTGTCGTTGGGCAAGAGACCCAGTACTTC

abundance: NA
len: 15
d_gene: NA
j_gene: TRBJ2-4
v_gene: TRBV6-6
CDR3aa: CASSYSPIAKNIQYF
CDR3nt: TGTGCCAGCAGTTACTCCCCTATAGCCAAAAACATTCAGTACTTC

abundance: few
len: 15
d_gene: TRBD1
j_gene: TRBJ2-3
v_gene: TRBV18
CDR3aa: CASSPGQGITDTQYF
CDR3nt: TGTGCCAGCTCACCGGGACAGGGGATCACAGATACGCAGTATTTT

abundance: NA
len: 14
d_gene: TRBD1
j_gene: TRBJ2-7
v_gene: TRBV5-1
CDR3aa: CASSYDQGAYEQYF
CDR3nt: TGCGCCAGCAGCTATGACCAGGGGGCCTACGAGCAGTACTTC

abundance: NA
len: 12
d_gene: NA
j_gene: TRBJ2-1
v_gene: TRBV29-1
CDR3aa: CSVSGAYNEQFF
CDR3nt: TGCAGCGTTTCCGGGGCCTACAATGAGCAGTTCTTC

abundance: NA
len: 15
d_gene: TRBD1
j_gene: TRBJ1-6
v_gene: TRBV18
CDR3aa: CASSSNRGKGSPLHF
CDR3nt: TGTGCCAGCTCATCCAACAGGGGGAAGGGTTCACCCCTCCACTTT

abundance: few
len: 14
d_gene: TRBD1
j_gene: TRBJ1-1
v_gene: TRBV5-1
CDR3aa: CASSFGRTGTEAFF
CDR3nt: TGCGCCAGCAGCTTCGGTCGGACAGGCACTGAAGCTTTCTTT

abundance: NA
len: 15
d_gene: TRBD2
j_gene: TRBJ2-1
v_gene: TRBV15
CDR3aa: CATSRGLAGEAEQFF
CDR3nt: TGTGCCACCAGCAGAGGGCTAGCGGGGGAGGCTGAGCAGTTCTTC

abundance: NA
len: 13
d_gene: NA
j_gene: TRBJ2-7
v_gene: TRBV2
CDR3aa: CASSEDRSGEQYF
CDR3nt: TGTGCCAGCAGTGAAGACAGGAGTGGGGAGCAGTACTTC

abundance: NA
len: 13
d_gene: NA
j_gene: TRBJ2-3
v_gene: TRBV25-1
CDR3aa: CASTRQGTDTQYF
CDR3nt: TGTGCCAGCACCCGACAGGGCACAGATACGCAGTATTTT

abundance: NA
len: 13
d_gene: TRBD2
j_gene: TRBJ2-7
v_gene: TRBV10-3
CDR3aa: CAINPSGGYEQYF
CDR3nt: TGTGCCATCAACCCTAGCGGGGGCTACGAGCAGTACTTC

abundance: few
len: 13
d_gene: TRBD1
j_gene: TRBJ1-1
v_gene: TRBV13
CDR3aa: CASSSQGITEAFF
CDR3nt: TGTGCCAGCAGCTCACAGGGGATCACTGAAGCTTTCTTT

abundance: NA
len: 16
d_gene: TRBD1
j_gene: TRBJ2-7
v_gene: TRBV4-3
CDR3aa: CASSQSGQDGSYEQYF
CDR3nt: TGCGCCAGCAGCCAGTCCGGACAGGACGGGTCCTACGAGCAGTACTTC